The 20 T cell receptor beta chains in this list originate from one sample, sequenced in a study of shared clonotypes between healthy human individuals. Method: immunoSEQ multiplex PCR; TCRdb's copy keeps in-frame clones and lacks some. Counted here are approximately 400,000 clones, around 96% occurring once; the ten biggest clones make up approximately 0.32%. The sample consisted of memory CD8+ T cells sorted from blood. Documented subset: CD45RO+ cells pooled with CCR7-negative TemRA cells. These receptors were obtained from a man aged 30-40 years in good health.

A note on this clone: The sample holds other DNA sequences that translate to the same CDR3. The chain uses TRBV5-1 and TRBJ2-3; TRBD2 is a possible D gene (6 bases). V shed 0 bases and J shed 2 bases, with 7 bases lying between them. CDR3 size: 14 residues. Germline CDR1 and CDR2: SGHRS and YFSETQ. Written as DNA, the CDR3 is TGCGCCAGCAGCTTGGCGGGAGCCACAGATACGCAGTATTTT. It specifies CASSLAGATDTQYF.

V gene TRBV11-2 combines with J gene TRBJ1-4, with D unclear. This CDR3 has 14 residues. The V and J ends lost 4 bases and 7 bases respectively, with 13 bases between them. The V gene's germline CDR1 is SGHAT and CDR2 FQNNGV. CDR3 amino acids: CASSSLARSEKLFF. The CDR3 DNA is TGTGCCAGCAGCTCCCTAGCCCGTTCTGAAAAACTGTTTTTT.

The gene calls are TRBV4-2 and TRBJ1-2, with a possible D match to TRBD1 (5 bases). This CDR3 has 15 residues. Germline loops: CDR1 LGHNA, CDR2 YNFKEQ. Trimming took off 2 bases at V and 3 bases at J, with 13 bases between the two ends. The CDR3 nucleotides read TGTGCCAGCAGCCAATACGTGACAGAAGACTATGGCTACACCTTC. As protein: CASSQYVTEDYGYTF.

V and J are TRBV6-4 and TRBJ1-1; possibly TRBD1 for D (6 bases). The CDR3 runs 17 residues. CDR1 and CDR2 (germline): MRHNA, SNTAGT. Trimming took 0 bases from V and 0 from J, leaving 14 bases between them. The DNA for the CDR3 is TGTGCCAGCAGTGACTCCTACAGGGTCCGCGTGAACACTGAAGCTTTCTTT. It encodes CASSDSYRVRVNTEAFF.

The rearrangement uses TRBV7-9 and TRBJ2-1, with D tentatively TRBD2 (6 bases). The CDR3 sequence is 13 residues long. The germline V gene has CDR1 SEHNR and CDR2 FQNEAQ (reference sequence). V was trimmed by 6 bases and J by 6 bases, leaving 12 bases between them. CDR3: CASRSGGVNEQFF. CDR3 coding DNA: TGTGCCAGCAGAAGCGGCGGGGTCAATGAGCAGTTCTTC.

This chain joins TRBV5-1 and TRBJ1-2; tentative D call: TRBD1 (5 bases). The V gene's germline CDR1 is SGHRS and CDR2 YFSETQ. The V and J ends lost 3 bases and 0 bases respectively, with 12 bases between them. This CDR3 spans 15 amino acids. CDR3 DNA: TGCGCCAGCAGCTGGGGACCGGGCCCTAACTATGGCTACACCTTC. This codes for CASSWGPGPNYGYTF.

CDR3 sequence (DNA): TGTGCCAGCAGCTTAGCTCCTAGCACAGATACGCAGTATTTT. Its protein is CASSLAPSTDTQYF. The J gene is TRBJ2-3, the V gene TRBV11-3; D gene ambiguous. The ends were cut back, 1 base at V and 0 bases at J, with 5 bases in the middle. This CDR3 has 14 amino acids. Germline V CDR1 and CDR2: SGHNT, YENEEA.

The chain couples TRBV19 to TRBJ2-2; D remains unclear. This CDR3 contains 14 residues. Between the trimmed V and J ends, which lost 0 bases and 6 bases, there was a span of 8 bases. Germline V gene data show CDR1 as LNHDA and CDR2 as SQIVND (reference sequence). The CDR3 DNA reads as TGTGCCAGTAGTATAGATCTCGTATCCGGGGAGCTGTTTTTT. This sequence encodes CASSIDLVSGELFF.

J is TRBJ2-7 and V is TRBV28; 7 nucleotides match TRBD2. CDR3 length equals 16 residues. Germline trimming cut 1 base from V and 3 bases from J; bases unmatched to any gene: 9. The V gene's germline CDR1 is MDHEN and CDR2 SYDVKM. As DNA, the CDR3 is TGTGCCAGCAGTTTATTGGGGGGAGGGCAGCTCTACGAGCAGTACTTC. Its translation is CASSLLGGGQLYEQYF.

The chain recombines TRBV28 with TRBJ1-1; the D is unclear. The CDR3 runs 14 residues. With 3 bases removed from V and 4 bases from J, the gap between germline ends came to 12 bases. The germline gives CDR1 MDHEN, CDR2 SYDVKM. The CDR3 region is CASSLDRAGTEAFF. The CDR3 nucleotides read TGTGCCAGCAGTTTGGATAGGGCGGGCACTGAAGCTTTCTTT.

The V gene is TRBV9, the J gene TRBJ2-3; a possible D gene is TRBD2 (5 bases). CDR1 and CDR2 from the germline V gene are SGDLS and YYNGEE. The CDR3 contains 15 residues. Trimming cost V 4 bases and J 0 bases, with 12 bases left between them. CDR3 sequence reads: CASSLEGTSTDTQYF. CDR3 in DNA: TGTGCCAGCAGCCTCGAGGGTACTAGCACAGATACGCAGTATTTT.

The rearrangement uses TRBV5-4 and TRBJ2-6; D may correspond to TRBD1 or TRBD2 (5 bases each). Trimming shortened V by 2 bases and J by 0 bases, and 12 bases separated the two germline ends. The CDR3 covers 17 residues. Germline V gene sequence: CDR1 SGHNT, CDR2 YYREEE (reference sequence). The CDR3, as DNA: TGTGCCAGCAGCTTCGGGACGCCATCCTCTGGGGCCAACGTCCTGACTTTC. Its protein is CASSFGTPSSGANVLTF.

This clone was observed a single time. CDR3 in DNA: TGTGCCAGTAGTATAGGAGGGACTAGCGGGATCGGGGATACGCAGTATTTT. This codes for CASSIGGTSGIGDTQYF. The chain links TRBV19 to TRBJ2-3; TRBD2 agrees at 13 bases. The V segment lost 1 base and the J segment 6 bases; nucleotides outside the gene matches: 7. CDR1 LNHDA and CDR2 SQIVND come from the germline V gene (reference sequence). The CDR3 is 17 amino acids.

In this sample, this clone turned up once. The chain joins TRBV5-3 to TRBJ2-1, with unresolved D. TRBV5-3 is an ORF for which the function is uncertain. The V and J ends lost 1 base and 3 bases respectively, with 14 bases between them. The CDR3 extends over 16 amino acids. CDR3 region: CARSLYNFENYNEQFF. In nucleotides, the CDR3 is TGTGCCAGAAGCTTGTACAATTTCGAGAACTACAATGAGCAGTTCTTC.

Remarks on this clone: Other DNA sequences in this sample translate to the same CDR3. The chain links TRBV6-1 to TRBJ2-5; TRBD2 might be the D (5 bases). The germline V gene has CDR1 MNHNS and CDR2 SASEGT. Trimming took 3 bases from V and 5 from J, leaving 7 bases between them. The CDR3 covers 12 residues. The CDR3 sequence is CASSDRGETQYF. The CDR3 DNA reads TGTGCCAGCAGTGACAGAGGGGAGACCCAGTACTTC.

The chain joins TRBV11-3 to TRBJ2-4; 7 bases line up with TRBD1. This CDR3 has 13 residues. Germline-derived CDR1 and CDR2 are SGHNT and YENEEA. The V gene end was trimmed by 8 bases and the J gene end by 9 bases; junction bases not matched to a gene: 10. The DNA of the CDR3 is TGTGCCAGCGCCAAGACAGGGTCGGGCATTCAGTACTTC. Encoded protein: CASAKTGSGIQYF. The variable domain in full, with the rest retrieved from reference TRBV11-3 and TRBJ2-4, is EAGVVQSPRYKIIEKKQPVAFWCNPISGHNTLYWYLQNLGQGPELLIRYENEEAVDDSQLPKDRFSAERLKGVDSTLKIQPAELGDSAVYLCASAKTGSGIQYFGAGTRLSVL.

CDR3 sequence reads: CAISELTRMFTDTQYF. In nucleotides, the CDR3 is TGTGCCATCAGTGAGCTGACTAGGATGTTCACAGATACGCAGTATTTT. The chain carries TRBV10-3 and TRBJ2-3, with a possible D match to TRBD2 (6 bases). CDR1 is ENHRY and CDR2 is SYGVKD in the germline V gene. The V end lost 2 bases, the J end lost 2 bases, and 14 bases lay between the germline ends. CDR3 length: 16 residues.

This chain uses TRBV7-9 with TRBJ1-1; TRBD1 matches 10 bases. The germline V gene has CDR1 SEHNR and CDR2 FQNEAQ (reference sequence). J was trimmed by 2 bases and V by 1 base; bases with no gene match: 7. The CDR3 is 17 residues long. The CDR3 region is CASSLGDRGYENTEAFF. The CDR3 DNA reads as TGTGCCAGCAGCTTAGGGGACAGGGGCTACGAAAACACTGAAGCTTTCTTT.

The chain couples TRBV6-6 to TRBJ1-2; 7 positions match TRBD1. V trimming: 0 bases; J trimming: 3 bases; junction bases outside the gene matches: 1. CDR3 length: 14 residues. Per germline, CDR1 MNHNY and CDR2 SVGAGI (reference sequence). For the CDR3, the DNA is TGTGCCAGCAGTTACTCAGGGGGCGACTATGGCTACACCTTC. This gives the protein CASSYSGGDYGYTF.

CDR3: CASSLPRAGNTIYF. CDR3 DNA sequence: TGTGCCAGCAGTTTACCGCGGGCTGGAAACACCATATATTTT. The chain combines TRBV28 with TRBJ1-3; D is unclear. Germline V gene data show CDR1 as MDHEN and CDR2 as SYDVKM. CDR3 length equals 14 residues. Trimming cost V 2 bases and J 2 bases, with 7 bases left between them.